The clone carrying this TCR beta chain shows up as medium-sized by frequency. Its specificity is not known. The germline CDR1 and CDR2 sequences are LNHDA and SQIVND (reference sequence). This CDR3 is 16 amino acids long. The record originates from a study of T cell clusters in autoimmune cytopenias. Study outcomes and limitations: The cluster-lack signature was not seen for secondary cytopenia versus chronic lymphocytic leukemia. No experiment has yet validated the function of the T cell clusters defined in silico. Clustering suggested that physiological T cell clusters were missing in primary autoimmune cytopenia patients.

TRB was amplified from around 0.25 ug of peripheral blood genomic DNA per sample. TRB rearrangements were amplified by touch-down multiplex PCR with mixed TRB-A/B primers. TCRdb re-called the multiplex PCR reads and shows each CDR3 protein once, DNA omitted. Recorded here are about 7,500 distinct CDR3 sequences; the top ten clones represent about 3%. The specimen sequenced was peripheral blood. This TCR derives from a human donor with an autoimmune cytopenia or autoimmune hepatitis (not recorded which). The chain links TRBV19 to TRBJ1-3; the D call from TCRdb, TRBD1, cannot be confirmed without DNA. CDR3: CASSIRLTGIGNTIYF. Full variable domain (missing parts from reference TRBV19 and TRBJ1-3): DGGITQSPKYLFRKEGQNVTLSCEQNLNHDAMYWYRQDPGQGLRLIYYSQIVNDFQKGDIAEGYSVSREKKESFPLTVTSAQKNPTAFYLCASSIRLTGIGNTIYFGEGSWLTVV.